This T cell receptor (beta chain) was retrieved from a study of sequential checkpoint blockade in melanoma. Turning to the study itself: After both sequences, patients received maintenance nivolumab. Under 25 patients had matched tumor biopsies before treatment and at week 13 after nivolumab or ipilimumab alone.

Treatment in this sample: randomized to nivolumab then ipilimumab (arm A) or the reverse (arm B). Sequencing used immunoSEQ multiplex PCR; TCRdb keeps in-frame clones, though not all of them. The sample shows several thousand clones, around 25% of them seen only once. This clone was detected only a few times. The CDR3 totals 13 residues. Trimming removed 5 bases at V and 7 bases at J, with 14 bases between. Germline CDR1 is MNHGY and CDR2 is SAAAGT. The J gene is TRBJ1-2, the V gene TRBV6-8; D gene uncertain. The source material was tumor tissue (inferred from file names), sampled from a patient given nivolumab and ipilimumab in sequence. The clonotype was recovered from a human donor with melanoma. The CDR3 protein is CASSQRERGGYTF. The CDR3 nucleotides read TGTGCCAGCAGTCAGCGGGAGCGGGGTGGCTACACCTTC.